The entry that follows covers one TCR beta chain sequence. Its antigen is as yet unknown. Original processing notes: ImmunoSEQ sequences covered only the junction and lacked quality scores; filtering therefore differed. Only in-frame clones appear in the TCRdb table, and some are missing; sequencing was by immunoSEQ multiplex PCR. V, J and clone size are those of that table, while D and trimming were read from the DNA. The sample yields over 950,000 clones, around 77% seen once. This sample stems from a study of shared clonotypes between healthy human individuals. Study-level points and caveats: Larger estimated richness was generally recorded for naive subsets relative to memory subsets. Shared clonotypes across all four donors exceeded non-shared ones in generation probability.

The study drew all its donors from Caucasian adults living in Nashville, Tennessee. Sequenced: memory CD4+ T cells from PBMCs. Subset noted: CD45RA-negative fraction. The sequence came from a man between 18 and 29 years old in good health. Some clones in this sample may be carry-over from other donors' samples.

The CDR3 protein is CASSYRDRGLDTQYF. For the CDR3, the DNA is TGTGCCAGCAGTTACCGGGACAGGGGTTTGGATACGCAGTATTTT. The V gene is TRBV14, the J gene TRBJ2-3, with 10 positions matching TRBD1. The CDR3 loop spans 15 amino acids. Germline V lookup: CDR1 SGHDN, CDR2 FVKESK. V dropped 6 bases and J dropped 6; count of bases not matched to a gene: 9.